This TCR beta chain was sequenced during a study of cytomegalovirus exposure and HLA in healthy donors. General study findings and limits: In a later analysis, most CMV-associated TCR beta chains appeared HLA-restricted.

60 Vbeta and 13 Jbeta primers were used in PCR. Only in-frame clones appear in the TCRdb table, and some are missing; sequencing was by immunoSEQ multiplex PCR. There are 60,000 to 65,000 clones in the sample, with around 5% held by the top ten. Concerning this clone itself: Its antigen remains unidentified.

The germline CDR1 and CDR2 sequences are SGHDT and YYEEEE. The CDR3 contains 14 residues. Trimming cost V 6 bases and J 0 bases, with 12 bases left between them. The clonotype was recovered from a man younger than 40 in good health and CMV-seropositive. The chain is built from TRBV5-6 and TRBJ2-5, with D possibly TRBD1 on 6 matching bases. Sample: PBMCs. For the CDR3, the DNA is TGTGCCAGCAACCCGACAGGAAACCAAGAGACCCAGTACTTC. Amino acid sequence: CASNPTGNQETQYF.